These T cell receptor beta chains were read from a single sample in a study of cytomegalovirus exposure and HLA in healthy donors. Measured with immunoSEQ multiplex PCR; TCRdb has only the in-frame clones, and not every one. Of about 200,000 clones listed, around 80% are singletons. Sequences were obtained from PBMCs. The receptors originated from a woman aged 25 to 45 in good health and CMV-seropositive. CDR3s include the opening cysteine and the closing phenylalanine or tryptophan. The D gene is left open where the match is weak. Only some rows state a clone size, as once, few, many or a class for expanded clones.

TRBV28	-	-	TRBJ2-7	CASSLGDPSYEQYF	TGTGCCAGCAGTTTAGGAGACCCCTCCTACGAGCAGTACTTC
TRBV6-4	-	-	TRBJ2-3	CASSDGHRTDTQYF	TGTGCCAGCAGTGACGGACACCGCACAGATACGCAGTATTTT
TRBV7-2	-	TRBD2	TRBJ2-7	CASSPTSGLQYF	TGTGCCAGCAGCCCCACTAGCGGCTTACAGTACTTC
TRBV2	-	-	TRBJ2-3	CASSEAGADTQYF	TGTGCCAGCAGTGAAGCCGGGGCAGATACGCAGTATTTT
TRBV11-2	-	-	TRBJ2-7	CASSLGPVHTYEQYF	TGTGCCAGCAGCTTAGGGCCAGTCCATACCTACGAGCAGTACTTC
TRBV5-1	-	-	TRBJ2-5	CASRVAAQETQYF	TGCGCCAGCAGGGTAGCGGCTCAAGAGACCCAGTACTTC
TRBV27	-	-	TRBJ2-1	CASSPGASYNEQFF	TGTGCCAGCAGCCCTGGGGCGTCCTACAATGAGCAGTTCTTC
TRBV28	-	-	TRBJ1-3	CASSTAVENTIYF	TGTGCCAGCAGTACAGCGGTCGAAAACACCATATATTTT
TRBV6-5	-	TRBD1	TRBJ2-1	CASRLGQASYNEQFF	TGTGCCAGCAGGCTGGGACAGGCCTCCTACAATGAGCAGTTCTTC
TRBV2	-	-	TRBJ2-2	CASSEGRTSTGELFF	TGTGCCAGCAGTGAGGGGAGGACCTCCACCGGGGAGCTGTTTTTT
TRBV13	once	TRBD2	TRBJ2-5	CASSSGLAGRETQYF	TGTGCCAGCAGCTCGGGACTAGCGGGACGAGAGACCCAGTACTTC
TRBV9	few	-	TRBJ1-2	CASSVDARLSGYGYTF	TGTGCCAGCAGCGTAGATGCTAGGTTGAGTGGCTATGGCTACACCTTC
TRBV9	-	TRBD1	TRBJ2-1	CASSVLTGKIYNEQFF	TGTGCCAGCAGCGTTCTGACAGGGAAAATCTACAATGAGCAGTTCTTC
TRBV29-1	-	TRBD1	TRBJ2-5	CSVDGTGGETQYF	TGCAGCGTGGATGGGACAGGCGGAGAGACCCAGTACTTC
TRBV9	-	TRBD1	TRBJ2-5	CASGGGQGIETQYF	TGTGCCAGCGGAGGAGGACAGGGGATCGAGACCCAGTACTTC
TRBV19	-	-	TRBJ2-1	CASSITSGFKVAYEQFF	TGTGCCAGTAGTATAACGAGCGGTTTTAAGGTGGCTTATGAGCAGTTCTTC
TRBV5-1	few	-	TRBJ2-7	CASSEAISYEQYF	TGCGCCAGCAGCGAGGCTATCTCCTACGAGCAGTACTTC
TRBV28	-	-	TRBJ2-7	CASSPYFESEQYF	TGTGCCAGCAGTCCCTATTTTGAGTCCGAGCAGTACTTC
TRBV7-9	few	TRBD1	TRBJ1-2	CASGDRDGLTYGYTF	TGTGCCAGCGGGGACAGGGATGGACTCACCTATGGCTACACCTTC
TRBV27	-	TRBD2	TRBJ2-1	CASSRLKSGSYNEQFF	TGTGCCAGCAGTCGCCTAAAGAGCGGGAGCTACAATGAGCAGTTCTTC
TRBV19	-	-	TRBJ1-5	CASRTLLSPNQPQHF	TGTGCCAGTCGCACCCTCCTGAGCCCCAATCAGCCCCAGCATTTT
TRBV6-5	-	-	TRBJ2-6	CASSYSRWSGANVLTF	TGTGCCAGCAGTTACTCGAGATGGTCTGGGGCCAACGTCCTGACTTTC
TRBV2	-	-	TRBJ2-3	CAGKTASTDTQYF	TGTGCCGGAAAGACAGCCAGCACAGATACGCAGTATTTT
TRBV13	-	-	TRBJ2-3	CASSLENQGSTDTQYF	TGTGCCAGCAGCTTAGAAAACCAGGGATCAACAGATACGCAGTATTTT
TRBV27	-	-	TRBJ1-2	CASSRTAGGYGYTF	TGTGCCAGCAGCAGGACAGCGGGGGGTTATGGCTACACCTTC
TRBV6-5	-	-	TRBJ2-7	CASSYRGYEQYF	TGTGCCAGCAGTTATCGGGGCTACGAGCAGTACTTC
TRBV18	-	-	TRBJ1-2	CASSPQEGTSHGYTF	TGTGCCAGCTCACCACAGGAGGGGACCTCTCATGGCTACACCTTC
TRBV19	-	TRBD1	TRBJ1-1	CAAGDRVGTEAFF	TGTGCCGCCGGGGACAGGGTTGGCACTGAAGCTTTCTTT
TRBV18	-	-	TRBJ1-2	CASSSMDGGYGYTF	TGTGCCAGCTCATCAATGGACGGGGGATATGGCTACACCTTC
TRBV29-1	-	-	TRBJ1-1	CSVAYRDTEAFF	TGCAGCGTTGCTTACAGGGACACTGAAGCTTTCTTT
TRBV2	-	TRBD2	TRBJ2-5	CATLPGLAVSYQETQYF	TGTGCCACCCTTCCGGGACTAGCGGTTTCGTACCAAGAGACCCAGTACTTC
TRBV10-2	-	TRBD1	TRBJ1-1	CASRTGTVLNTEAFF	TGCGCCAGCAGAACCGGGACAGTGCTGAACACTGAAGCTTTCTTT
TRBV4-2	-	TRBD2	TRBJ2-1	CASSQAPSGIKDEQFF	TGTGCCAGCAGCCAAGCGCCTAGCGGGATTAAGGATGAGCAGTTCTTC